The 7 T cell receptor beta chains listed next were all sequenced from one sample in a study of somatic mutations in cytotoxic T cells in rheumatoid arthritis. Profiled with immunoSEQ multiplex PCR; TCRdb holds only in-frame clones, not every one. The table records roughly 20,000 clones, about 70% of them present only once. The sample consisted of CD8+ T cells sorted from blood. These receptors were taken from an adult with rheumatoid arthritis.

This clone came up a few times. The rearrangement links TRBV27 to TRBJ2-2; D ambiguous. Trimming took off 1 base at V and 6 bases at J, with 15 bases between the two ends. This CDR3 has 16 residues. The germline CDR1 and CDR2 sequences are MNHEY and SMNVEV (reference sequence). The CDR3 DNA follows: TGTGCCAGCAGTTTATACCCCCCTCCCGTTCCCGGGGAGCTGTTTTTT. Translated, it gives CASSLYPPPVPGELFF.

This clone was seen a handful of times. This chain links TRBV2 with TRBJ1-1; D gene uncertain. This CDR3 region has 13 residues. Germline assignment: CDR1 SNHLY and CDR2 FYNNEI. Trimming left V 5 bases short and J 1 base short, with 8 bases between. The CDR3 DNA sequence: TGTGCCAGCAGTATGATAGAGAACACTGAAGCTTTCTTT. It yields the protein CASSMIENTEAFF.

This clone was picked up a small number of times. The gene calls are TRBV27 and TRBJ2-1; D perhaps matches TRBD2 (5 bases). This CDR3 contains 13 residues. Germline CDR1 MNHEY, CDR2 SMNVEV (reference sequence). V was trimmed by 2 bases and J by 8 bases, leaving 10 bases between them. CDR3 nucleotides: TGTGCCAGCAGTTTAATCCTAGCCCATGAGCAGTTCTTC. Protein product: CASSLILAHEQFF.

CDR3 sequence (DNA): TGTGCCAGCAGTGAGGGACAGGCCCGCTATGGCTACACCTTC. Amino acid sequence: CASSEGQARYGYTF. The genes are TRBV2 and TRBJ1-2, with 8 bases identical to TRBD1. V lost 3 bases, J lost 4 bases, and 4 bases stayed unmatched. The CDR3 covers 14 residues. Germline V lookup: CDR1 SNHLY, CDR2 FYNNEI.

The gene calls are TRBV4-1 and TRBJ1-4, with D hard to call. CDR1 and CDR2 (germline): MGHRA, YSYEKL. V was clipped by 4 bases and J by 5 bases, with 14 bases between them. The CDR3 covers 15 residues. CDR3 region: CASSPTEDPNEKLFF. CDR3 coding DNA: TGCGCCAGCAGCCCCACCGAGGACCCAAATGAAAAACTGTTTTTT.

The chain employs TRBV6-5 and TRBJ1-2, with D hard to call. Deletions cut 6 bases from V and 4 bases from J, with 6 bases between. The CDR3 extends over 11 amino acids. In germline, CDR1 is MNHEY, CDR2 SVGAGI. CDR3 in DNA: TGTGCCAGCAGATCCCCCTATGGCTACACCTTC. Translation gives CASRSPYGYTF.

The gene calls are TRBV9 and TRBJ2-1, with TRBD1 matching over 9 bases. Per germline, CDR1 SGDLS and CDR2 YYNGEE. The junction had 3 bases not matched to a gene; V was cut back by 3 bases and J by 5 bases. The CDR3 totals 14 residues. CDR3: CASSEQGADNEQFF. CDR3 nucleotide sequence: TGTGCCAGCAGCGAACAGGGGGCCGACAATGAGCAGTTCTTC.